The source of this T cell receptor (beta chain) is a study of cytomegalovirus exposure and HLA in healthy donors. PCR amplification relied on 60 Vbeta primers (plus 13 Jbeta primers). Produced via immunoSEQ multiplex PCR; TCRdb's table is partial and in-frame only. This sample has approximately 190,000 clones; 80% to 85% occur once, and the top ten carry 2.1%. Germline CDR1 SGHTA, CDR2 FQGTGA. The CDR3 length is 16 residues. Deletions cut 5 bases from V and 0 bases from J, with 11 bases between. Regarding the study as a whole: For cytomegalovirus status, the classifier reportedly gave diagnoses with high specificity and sensitivity.

This clone showed up just a few times. The antigen is unknown. The rearrangement joins TRBV7-3 to TRBJ1-6, with D unclear. Sample: PBMCs. The receptor was isolated from a young woman in good health and CMV-seropositive. The CDR3 here is CASSPEGSSYNSPLHF. The CDR3 bases are TGTGCCAGCAGCCCCGAAGGGAGCTCCTATAATTCACCCCTCCACTTT.